This T cell receptor (beta chain) was sequenced for a study of low-dose radiotherapy and immunotherapy resistance in tumors. This clonotype turned up a few times. TRAV- and TRBV-specific primers primed first-strand cDNA, covering alpha and beta chains. It was with a constant-region primer and a V-primer adapter that TCRs were amplified over roughly 19 PCR cycles. TCRdb fed the reads into MiXCR, producing one record per CDR3 protein. The table has some 15,000 distinct CDR3 sequences, approximately 50% seen once. CDR1 is MDHEN, CDR2 SYDVKM, per germline. V lost 5 bases, J lost 3 bases, and 8 bases stayed unmatched. The CDR3 has 15 residues.

The chain recombines TRBV28 with TRBJ2-7; the match to TRBD1 covers 9 bases. The clonotype originates from a human donor with advanced metastatic prostate, ovarian, gallbladder or colorectal cancer (not recorded which). This table probably holds off-target reads from a library built for another chain. Here the CDR3 reads CASSAPGQGSYEQYF. CDR3 DNA: TGTGCCAGCAGTGCACCGGGACAGGGTAGCTACGAGCAGTACTTC. Together with reference TRBV28 and TRBJ2-7, the CDR3 gives the full variable domain: DVKVTQSSRYLVKRTGEKVFLECVQDMDHENMFWYRQDPGLGLRLIYFSYDVKMKEKGDIPEGYSVSREKKERFSLILESASTNQTSMYLCASSAPGQGSYEQYFGPGTRLTVT.